This T cell receptor (beta chain) was retrieved from a study of radiation and T cells in renal cell carcinoma. Points from the study as a whole: From baseline, blood top tumor clonotypes peaked at 2 weeks post-radiation.

Note on this clone: The antigen is not known.

As to time point: baseline pretreatment blood. Regarding treatment: 15 Gy SBRT to primary tumor, nephrectomy 4 weeks later. V shed 0 bases and J shed 0 bases, with 10 bases lying between them. This CDR3 region has 16 residues. Libraries were prepared by immunoSEQ multiplex PCR; TCRdb keeps only in-frame clonotypes and omits some of them. The sample lists just over 95,000 clones, 86% occurring once. The clonotype was recovered from a man aged 50-59 years with renal cell carcinoma. This chain links TRBV5-3 with TRBJ1-5; the D is unclear. TRBV5-3 is flagged as an ORF with uncertain function. The material sequenced was blood, taken from a patient whose treatment included radiotherapy and nephrectomy. The CDR3 sequence is CARSLAYSYSNQPQHF. The CDR3 nucleotides read TGTGCCAGAAGCTTGGCGTATTCTTATAGCAATCAGCCCCAGCATTTT.